This TCR beta chain was identified during a study of breast tumors, draining lymph nodes, adjacent tissues. Study outcomes and limitations: Tumor and nontumor repertoires were significantly more similar in luminal-like than in basal-like breast cancer.

The CDR3 contains 16 residues. CDR1 and CDR2 from the germline V gene are SGHRS and YFSETQ. The J segment lost 0 bases and the V segment lost 1 base, leaving 4 bases of the junction unmatched. Samples came from axillary lymph nodes draining the breast cancer. From the multiplex PCR reads, TCRdb called clonotypes with MiXCR, one entry per CDR3 protein. Seen here are 150,000 to 200,000 distinct CDR3 sequences, 30% to 35% observed once, and the top ten hold around 4%. This clonotype was recorded at least ten times. Antigen specificity is unknown. The sequenced sample consisted of axillary lymph node tissue. This receptor was identified in a female donor with breast cancer. Some clones in this sample may be carry-over from other donors' samples. This sequence joins TRBV5-1 and TRBJ2-1, with TRBD2 matching 7 bases. DNA of the CDR3: TGCGCCAGCAGCTTGTTAGGCGGGAGCTCCTACAATGAGCAGTTCTTC. This codes for CASSLLGGSSYNEQFF. Full variable domain (outside the CDR3, taken from reference TRBV5-1 and TRBJ2-1): KAGVTQTPRYLIKTRGQQVTLSCSPISGHRSVSWYQQTPGQGLQFLFEYFSETQRNKGNFPGRFSGRQFSNSRSEMNVSTLELGDSALYLCASSLLGGSSYNEQFFGPGTRLTVL.